Listed below are T cell receptor beta chains from one sample, sequenced in a study of blood T cell repertoires in COVID-19. Clones were read by immunoSEQ multiplex PCR, and TCRdb kept only the in-frame ones, dropping some. The table lists roughly 200,000 clones, roughly 89% of them singletons, with approximately 6.2% in the top ten. The sequenced material came from peripheral blood. The receptors originated from a man between 60 and 75 years old who had recovered from COVID-19. CDR3s include the opening cysteine and the closing phenylalanine or tryptophan. The order of the fields is V gene, clone size, CDR3 length, D gene, J gene, CDR3 DNA, CDR3 protein. The D gene is left open where the match is weak. Rows give clone size only sometimes, using once, few, many, or a class for an expanded clone.

TRBV7-9,-,15,-,TRBJ2-3,TGTGCCAGCAGATTGGGCCCAGTGATCACAGATACGCAGTATTTT,CASRLGPVITDTQYF
TRBV9,-,16,TRBD2,TRBJ2-5,TGTGCCAGCAGCGTAGCGGGGGGACTAGAGGGTGAGACCCAGTACTTC,CASSVAGGLEGETQYF
TRBV30,-,14,-,TRBJ1-2,TGTGCCTGGAGCCAGAACAGGGCTCTGGGGGGCTACACCTTC,CAWSQNRALGGYTF
TRBV24-1,-,15,-,TRBJ2-3,TGTGCCACCAGTGCCCGGACTGAGGGCACAGATACGCAGTATTTT,CATSARTEGTDTQYF
TRBV6-6,-,15,TRBD1,TRBJ2-7,TGTGCCAGCAGTGCCGGACAGGCGATCTCCTACGAGCAGTACTTC,CASSAGQAISYEQYF
TRBV19,-,16,TRBD1,TRBJ1-5,TGTGCCAGTAGTATAACCCGACCAGGGGGGAATCAGCCCCAGCATTTT,CASSITRPGGNQPQHF
TRBV25-1,many,16,TRBD1,TRBJ2-5,TGTGCCAGCAGTGCCACTCGTCCCGGGACAGGGGAAACCCAGTACTTC,CASSATRPGTGETQYF
TRBV28,-,15,TRBD1,TRBJ1-1,TGTGCCGCGGGACTACCAGACAGGGGGTTTCCTGAAGCTTTCTTT,CAAGLPDRGFPEAFF
TRBV6-4,-,15,TRBD2,TRBJ2-1,TGTGCCAGCAGCACCATAGCGGGGGCCTACAATGAGCAGTTCTTC,CASSTIAGAYNEQFF
TRBV5-1,-,15,-,TRBJ2-1,TGCGCCAGCAGCTTGGCTACCGGGATAAGTAATGAGCAGTTCTTC,CASSLATGISNEQFF
TRBV2,-,15,-,TRBJ1-5,TGTGCCAGCAGTGATCAAAGGGGCGGCAATCAGCCCCAGCATTTT,CASSDQRGGNQPQHF
TRBV15,-,15,-,TRBJ2-2,TGTGCCACCAGCAGAGATCCCCCTGTAGCCGGGGAGCTGTTTTTT,CATSRDPPVAGELFF
TRBV30,-,11,-,TRBJ2-2,TGTGCCTGGAGTGTACTCCGGGAGCTGTTTTTT,CAWSVLRELFF
TRBV3-1/TRBV3-2,-,13,TRBD2,TRBJ2-7,TGTGCCAGCAGCCAAGTGGGGGGGAAGGAGCAGTACTTC,CASSQVGGKEQYF
TRBV27,-,17,-,TRBJ1-6,TGTGCCAGCAGTATGAGACCAGGTGGCTCCTATAATTCACCCCTCCACTTT,CASSMRPGGSYNSPLHF
TRBV7-3,-,14,TRBD2,TRBJ2-1,TGTGCCAGCAGCACCGGCGGGGGGTTGAATGAGCAGTTCTTC,CASSTGGGLNEQFF
TRBV6-1,-,14,TRBD2,TRBJ2-1,TGTGCCAGCAGTGAGGCTAGCGGGGTCAATGAGCAGTTCTTC,CASSEASGVNEQFF
TRBV21-1,-,11,-,TRBJ1-2,TGTGCCGAATGCCCCGGAGGTGGCTACACCTTC,CAECPGGGYTF
TRBV7-2,once,15,TRBD1,TRBJ2-7,TGTGCCAGCAGCTTAGACCAGGGGGCCCCCGTCCAGCAGTACTTC,CASSLDQGAPVQQYF
TRBV7-2,-,17,TRBD1,TRBJ2-1,TGTGCCAGCAGCATCCAGGCCGGGACAGGGAAATACAATGAGCAGTTCTTC,CASSIQAGTGKYNEQFF
TRBV4-3,-,15,-,TRBJ2-3,TGCGCCAGCATCCGGCGGGTCTCTAGCACAGATACGCAGTATTTT,CASIRRVSSTDTQYF
TRBV10-3,-,16,-,TRBJ2-5,TGTGCCATCAGTGAGTCGCGGGGAGGTTACGTGGAGACCCAGTACTTC,CAISESRGGYVETQYF
TRBV5-1,-,15,TRBD1,TRBJ2-5,TGCGCCAGCAGCTCTGGACAGGGGGACCAAGAGACCCAGTACTTC,CASSSGQGDQETQYF
TRBV9,-,14,-,TRBJ2-3,TGTGCCAGCAGCCAGAGGAGTAGCACAGATACGCAGTATTTT,CASSQRSSTDTQYF
TRBV4-2,-,15,-,TRBJ2-3,TGTGCCAGCAGCCAGTCCGGGACTGCCACAGATACGCAGTATTTT,CASSQSGTATDTQYF
TRBV28,-,16,-,TRBJ2-5,TGTGCCAGCACCCACCGGGGGGCCCCCCACCAAGAGACCCAGTACTTC,CASTHRGAPHQETQYF
TRBV7-7,once,13,-,TRBJ2-3,TGTGCCAGCAGCTTAACAGGGACGGATACGCAGTATTTT,CASSLTGTDTQYF
TRBV7-2,-,14,TRBD1,TRBJ1-5,TGTGCCAGCAGCCGGACAGGGATGAATCAGCCCCAGCATTTT,CASSRTGMNQPQHF
TRBV27,-,13,TRBD1,TRBJ2-5,TGTGCCAGCCGACCCACAGGGGGTGGGACCCAGTACTTC,CASRPTGGGTQYF
TRBV2,once,16,-,TRBJ1-6,TGTGCCAGCAGGCGGGCCGACGCTTCCTATAATTCACCCCTCCACTTT,CASRRADASYNSPLHF
TRBV14,-,16,TRBD2,TRBJ2-5,TGTGCCAGCAGCCAAGTGGGGACTAGCGGGACTCTTTCCCAGTACTTC,CASSQVGTSGTLSQYF